This T cell receptor beta chain emerged from a study of cytomegalovirus exposure and HLA in healthy donors. Study conclusions and caveats: Immune exposure data for these donors was limited to CMV serostatus. It was likely that a cluster of highly shared sequence variants was a sequencing artifact.

The PCR made use of 60 Vbeta and 13 Jbeta primers. Produced via immunoSEQ multiplex PCR; TCRdb's table is partial and in-frame only. This table has around 150,000 clones, over 80% appearing once. Trimming took off 0 bases at V and 6 bases at J, with 8 bases between the two ends. The V gene's germline CDR1 is SGHAT and CDR2 FQDESV (reference sequence). This CDR3 region has 13 residues. About this clone: Antigen specificity is unknown.

This sequence was found in a male donor in good health and CMV-seropositive. The chain uses TRBV11-1 and TRBJ2-5; D is perhaps TRBD2 (5 bases). The sample consisted of PBMCs. Here the CDR3 reads CASSLARVKTQYF. Written as DNA, the CDR3 is TGTGCCAGCAGCTTAGCGCGGGTGAAGACCCAGTACTTC.